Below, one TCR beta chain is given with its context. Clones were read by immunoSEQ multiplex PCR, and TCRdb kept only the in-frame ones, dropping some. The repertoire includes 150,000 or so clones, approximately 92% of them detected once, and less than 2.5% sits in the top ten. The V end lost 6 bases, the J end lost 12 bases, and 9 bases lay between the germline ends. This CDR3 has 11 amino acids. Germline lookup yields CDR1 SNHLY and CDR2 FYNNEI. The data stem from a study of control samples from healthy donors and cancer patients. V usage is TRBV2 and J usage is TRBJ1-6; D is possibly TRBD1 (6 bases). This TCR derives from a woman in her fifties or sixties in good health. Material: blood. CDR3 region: CASREGVPLHF. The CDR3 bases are TGTGCCAGCAGGGAGGGGGTACCCCTCCACTTT. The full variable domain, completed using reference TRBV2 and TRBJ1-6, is EPEVTQTPSHQVTQMGQEVILRCVPISNHLYFYWYRQILGQKVEFLVSFYNNEISEKSEIFDDQFSVERPDGSNFTLKIRSTKLEDSAMYFCASREGVPLHFGNGTRLTVT.